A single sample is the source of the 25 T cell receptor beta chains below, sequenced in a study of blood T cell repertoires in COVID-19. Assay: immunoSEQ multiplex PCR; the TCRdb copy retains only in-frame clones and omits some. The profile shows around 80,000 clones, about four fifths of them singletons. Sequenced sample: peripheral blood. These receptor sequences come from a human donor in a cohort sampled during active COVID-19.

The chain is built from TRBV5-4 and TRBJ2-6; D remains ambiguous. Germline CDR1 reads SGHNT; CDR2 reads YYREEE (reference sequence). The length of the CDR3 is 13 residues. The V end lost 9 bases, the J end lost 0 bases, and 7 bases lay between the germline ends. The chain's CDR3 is CATRHSGANVLTF. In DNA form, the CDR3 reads TGTGCCACCAGACACTCTGGGGCCAACGTCCTGACTTTC.

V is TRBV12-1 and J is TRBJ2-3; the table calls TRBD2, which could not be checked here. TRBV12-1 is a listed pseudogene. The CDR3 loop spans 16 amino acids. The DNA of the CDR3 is TGTGCCAGCAGCTTTGAGGCCTCCCTTCGGGCAGATACGCAGTATTTT. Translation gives CASSFEASLRADTQYF.

The CDR3 coding sequence is TGTGCCTGGAGTGGGGGGACTTTAGAAGAGACCCAGTACTTC. It specifies CAWSGGTLEETQYF. The chain has TRBV30 and TRBJ2-5; TRBD2 might be the D (6 bases). CDR1 GTSNPN and CDR2 SVGIG come from the germline V gene (reference sequence). CDR3 length: 14 amino acids. The germline V and J ends were trimmed by 1 base and 3 bases, with 12 bases remaining between them.

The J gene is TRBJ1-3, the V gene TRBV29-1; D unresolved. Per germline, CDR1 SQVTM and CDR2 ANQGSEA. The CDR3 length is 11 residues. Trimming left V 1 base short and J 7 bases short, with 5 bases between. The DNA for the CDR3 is TGCAGCGTTGAAGGGCGGAACACCATATATTTT. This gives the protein CSVEGRNTIYF.

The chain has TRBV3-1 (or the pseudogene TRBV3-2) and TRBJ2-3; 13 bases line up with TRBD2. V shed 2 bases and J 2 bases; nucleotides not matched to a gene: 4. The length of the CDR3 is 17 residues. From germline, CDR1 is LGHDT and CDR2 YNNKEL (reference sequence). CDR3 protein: CASSQRGLAGITDTQYF. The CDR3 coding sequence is TGTGCCAGCAGCCAACGGGGACTAGCGGGGATCACAGATACGCAGTATTTT.

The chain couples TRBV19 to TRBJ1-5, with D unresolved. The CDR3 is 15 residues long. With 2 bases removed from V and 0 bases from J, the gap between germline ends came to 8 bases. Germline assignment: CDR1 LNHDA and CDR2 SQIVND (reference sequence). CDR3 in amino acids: CASSIRGNSNQPQHF. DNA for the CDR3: TGTGCCAGTAGTATAAGAGGGAATAGCAATCAGCCCCAGCATTTT.

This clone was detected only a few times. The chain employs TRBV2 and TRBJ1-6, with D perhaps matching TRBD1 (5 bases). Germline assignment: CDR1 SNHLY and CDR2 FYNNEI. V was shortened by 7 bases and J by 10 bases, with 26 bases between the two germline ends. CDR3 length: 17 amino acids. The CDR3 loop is CASTPQGAGALRSPLHF. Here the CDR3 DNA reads TGTGCCAGCACCCCTCAAGGGGCAGGTGCCCTGAGGTCACCCCTCCACTTT.

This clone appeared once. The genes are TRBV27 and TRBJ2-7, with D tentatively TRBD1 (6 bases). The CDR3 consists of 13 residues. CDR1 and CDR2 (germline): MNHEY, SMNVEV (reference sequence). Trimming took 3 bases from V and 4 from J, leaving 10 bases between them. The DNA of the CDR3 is TGTGCCAGCAGTTTCACAGGGATTTACGAGCAGTACTTC. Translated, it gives CASSFTGIYEQYF.

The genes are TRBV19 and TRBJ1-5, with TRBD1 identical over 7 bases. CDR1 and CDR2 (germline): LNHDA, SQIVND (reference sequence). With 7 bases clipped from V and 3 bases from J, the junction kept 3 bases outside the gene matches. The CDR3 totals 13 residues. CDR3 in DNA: TGTGCCAGTAAGGGACAGACCAATCAGCCCCAGCATTTT. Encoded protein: CASKGQTNQPQHF.

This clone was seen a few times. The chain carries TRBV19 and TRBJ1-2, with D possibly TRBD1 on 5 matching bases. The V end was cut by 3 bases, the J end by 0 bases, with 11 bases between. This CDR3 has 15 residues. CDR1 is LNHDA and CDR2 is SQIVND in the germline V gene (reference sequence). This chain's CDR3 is CASSIKTGSNYGYTF. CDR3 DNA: TGTGCCAGTAGTATTAAAACAGGATCTAACTATGGCTACACCTTC.

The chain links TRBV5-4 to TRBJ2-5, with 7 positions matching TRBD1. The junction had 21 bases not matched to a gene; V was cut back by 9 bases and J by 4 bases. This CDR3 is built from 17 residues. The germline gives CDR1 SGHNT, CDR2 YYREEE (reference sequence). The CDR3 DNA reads TGTGCCACTTCGGCCTTCGAGGGGGCGCGTATGGGAGAGACCCAGTACTTC. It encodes CATSAFEGARMGETQYF.

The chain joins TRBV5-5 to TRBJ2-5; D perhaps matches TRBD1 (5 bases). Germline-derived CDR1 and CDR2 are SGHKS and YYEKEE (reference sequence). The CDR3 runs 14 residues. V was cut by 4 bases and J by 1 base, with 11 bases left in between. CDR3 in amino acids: CASSPARAQETQYF. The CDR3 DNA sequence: TGTGCCAGCAGCCCCGCCAGGGCCCAAGAGACCCAGTACTTC.

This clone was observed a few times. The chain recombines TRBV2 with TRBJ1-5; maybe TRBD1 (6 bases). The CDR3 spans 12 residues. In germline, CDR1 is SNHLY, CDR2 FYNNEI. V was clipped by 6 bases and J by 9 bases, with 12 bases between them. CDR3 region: CASSQGIGPQHF. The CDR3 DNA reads TGTGCCAGCAGCCAGGGGATAGGGCCCCAGCATTTT.

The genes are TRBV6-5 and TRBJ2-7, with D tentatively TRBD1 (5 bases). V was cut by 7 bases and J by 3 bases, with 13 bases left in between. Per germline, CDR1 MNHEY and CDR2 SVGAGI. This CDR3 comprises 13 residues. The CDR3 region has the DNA TGTGCCAGCACCCTTTCTGACAGCTACGAGCAGTACTTC. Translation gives CASTLSDSYEQYF.

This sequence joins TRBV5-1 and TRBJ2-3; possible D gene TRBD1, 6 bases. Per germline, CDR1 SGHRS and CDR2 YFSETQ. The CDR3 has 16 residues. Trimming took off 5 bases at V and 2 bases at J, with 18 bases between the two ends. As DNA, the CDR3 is TGCGCCAGCAGTCCGAGGGGGTCTTCTTTCACAGATACGCAGTATTTT. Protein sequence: CASSPRGSSFTDTQYF.

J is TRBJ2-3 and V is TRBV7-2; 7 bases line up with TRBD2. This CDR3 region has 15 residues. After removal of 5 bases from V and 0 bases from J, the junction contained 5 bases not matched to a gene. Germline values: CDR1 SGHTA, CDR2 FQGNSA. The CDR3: CASSLTSVSTDTQYF. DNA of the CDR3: TGTGCCAGCAGCCTTACTAGCGTTAGCACAGATACGCAGTATTTT.

CDR3 sequence (DNA): TGTGCCAGCAGTTCTAAACCGGCGGGGCAGTACTTC. Translating gives CASSSKPAGQYF. This rearrangement joins TRBV12-3 or TRBV12-4 to TRBJ2-7; tentatively, D is TRBD2 (5 bases). The CDR3 covers 12 residues. Trimming took off 4 bases at V and 9 bases at J, with 13 bases between the two ends.

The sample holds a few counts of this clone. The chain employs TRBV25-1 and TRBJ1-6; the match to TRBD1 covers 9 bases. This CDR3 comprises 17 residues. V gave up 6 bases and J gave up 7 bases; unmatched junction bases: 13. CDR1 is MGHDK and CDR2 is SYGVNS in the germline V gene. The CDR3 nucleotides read TGTGCCAGCAGCCAAGCCGGGACAGGGAACAGAAATTCACCCCTCCACTTT. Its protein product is CASSQAGTGNRNSPLHF.

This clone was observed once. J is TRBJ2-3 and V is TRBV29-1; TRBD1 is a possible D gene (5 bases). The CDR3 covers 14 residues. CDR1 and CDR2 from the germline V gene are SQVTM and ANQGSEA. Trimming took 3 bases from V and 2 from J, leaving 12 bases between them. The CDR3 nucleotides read TGCAGCGTTGACCTTGGACAAGTCACAGATACGCAGTATTTT. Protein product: CSVDLGQVTDTQYF.

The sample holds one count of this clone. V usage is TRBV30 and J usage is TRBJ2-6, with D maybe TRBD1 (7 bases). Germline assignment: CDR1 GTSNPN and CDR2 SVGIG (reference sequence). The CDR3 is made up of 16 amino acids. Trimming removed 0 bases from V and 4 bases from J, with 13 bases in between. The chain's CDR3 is CAWSVQGGGGANVLTF. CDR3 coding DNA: TGTGCCTGGAGTGTTCAGGGGGGCGGCGGGGCCAACGTCCTGACTTTC.

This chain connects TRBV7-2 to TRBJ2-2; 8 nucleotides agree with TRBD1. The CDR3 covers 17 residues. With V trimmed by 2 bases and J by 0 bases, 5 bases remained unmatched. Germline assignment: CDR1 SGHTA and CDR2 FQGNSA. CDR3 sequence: CASSLSPGGANTGELFF. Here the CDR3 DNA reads TGTGCCAGCAGCTTATCCCCAGGGGGCGCGAACACCGGGGAGCTGTTTTTT.

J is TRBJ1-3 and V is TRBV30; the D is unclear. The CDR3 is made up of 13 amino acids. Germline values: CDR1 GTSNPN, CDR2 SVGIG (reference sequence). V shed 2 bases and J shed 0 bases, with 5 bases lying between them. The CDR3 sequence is CAWSIHSGNTIYF. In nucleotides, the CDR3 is TGTGCCTGGAGTATCCACTCTGGAAACACCATATATTTT.

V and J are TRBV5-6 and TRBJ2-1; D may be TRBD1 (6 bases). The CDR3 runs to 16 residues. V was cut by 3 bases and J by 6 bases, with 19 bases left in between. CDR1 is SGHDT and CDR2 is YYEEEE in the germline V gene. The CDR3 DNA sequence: TGTGCCAGCAGCTCCCGACAGGCGAATCCAGGCAATGAGCAGTTCTTC. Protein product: CASSSRQANPGNEQFF.

In DNA form, the CDR3 reads TGTGCCAGCAGCCAGTCTAGCGGGGGGCCAGATACGCAGTATTTT. Encoded protein: CASSQSSGGPDTQYF. The chain is built from TRBV3-1 (or the pseudogene TRBV3-2) and TRBJ2-3; 11 bases are shared with TRBD2. This CDR3 contains 15 residues. The V gene's germline CDR1 is LGHDT and CDR2 YNNKEL (reference sequence). V lost 3 bases to trimming and J lost 4 bases; unmatched junction nucleotides: 3.

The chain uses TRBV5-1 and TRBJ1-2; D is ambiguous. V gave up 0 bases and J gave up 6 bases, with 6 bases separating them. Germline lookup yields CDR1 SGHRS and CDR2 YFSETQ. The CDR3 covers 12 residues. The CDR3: CASSLAGDGYTF. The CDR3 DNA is TGCGCCAGCAGCTTGGCCGGGGATGGCTACACCTTC.